This TCR beta chain was captured in a study of T cells in Graves' hyperthyroidism and ophthalmopathy. This clonotype came up a few times. Amplified TCR beta CDR3 regions came from RNA transcripts. HTBI primers were the set used in a first-round RT-PCR of the TCR CDR3. TCRdb itself ran the multiplex PCR reads through MiXCR, one entry per CDR3 protein. Altogether hundreds of thousands of distinct CDR3 sequences are present, around 15% being singletons, with the ten largest covering about 18%. Material for sequencing was blood. This clonotype originated in a woman between 18 and 29 years old with Graves' hyperthyroidism.

CDR3 DNA sequence: TGTGCCAGCAGTGCCCCCCGGCCAGCCGGCGAGCAGTACTTC. Protein sequence: CASSAPRPAGEQYF. The chain employs TRBV6-4 and TRBJ2-7; the D is unclear. The CDR3 extends over 14 amino acids. Germline lookup yields CDR1 MRHNA and CDR2 SNTAGT. V was trimmed by 4 bases and J by 6 bases, leaving 16 bases between them.